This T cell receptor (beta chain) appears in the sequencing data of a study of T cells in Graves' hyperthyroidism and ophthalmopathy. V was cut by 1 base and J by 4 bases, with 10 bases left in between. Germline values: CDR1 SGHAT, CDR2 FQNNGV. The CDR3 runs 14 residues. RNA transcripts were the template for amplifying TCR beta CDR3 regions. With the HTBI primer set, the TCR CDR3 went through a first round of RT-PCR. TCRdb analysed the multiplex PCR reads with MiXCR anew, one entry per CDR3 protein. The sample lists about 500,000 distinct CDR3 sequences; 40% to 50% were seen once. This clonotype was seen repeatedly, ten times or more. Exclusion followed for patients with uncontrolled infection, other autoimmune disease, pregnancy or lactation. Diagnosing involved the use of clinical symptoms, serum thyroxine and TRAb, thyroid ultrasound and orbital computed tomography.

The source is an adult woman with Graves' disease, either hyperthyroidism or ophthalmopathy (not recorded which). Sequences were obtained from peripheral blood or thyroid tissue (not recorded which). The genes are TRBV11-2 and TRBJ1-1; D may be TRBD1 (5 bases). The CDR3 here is CASSLAQGSTEAFF. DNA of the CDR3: TGTGCCAGCAGCTTAGCCCAGGGAAGCACTGAAGCTTTCTTT.